This T cell receptor beta chain was profiled in a study of control samples from healthy donors and cancer patients (dated by TCRdb to the early 2020s). This clone has just a few counts. No cognate antigen has been identified for it. The input lacks base qualities; no much larger clone sits a single base away. V trim: 6 bases; J trim: 4 bases; unmatched bases: 10. The germline V gene provides CDR1 KGHSH and CDR2 LQKENI. Spanning cysteine to phenylalanine, the CDR3 consists of 15 amino acids. Only CDR3 DNA remains: 45 bases, in frame from the first base. The library was built by means of the immunoSEQ multiplex PCR assay. Sourced from immuneACCESS, this table was stored by TCRdb with only in-frame sequences that have V and J called. A share of the clones is absent; for the studies checked, an unresolved V gene accounts for under half, and the remainder has no known explanation. This sample lists about 110,000 clones; approximately 84% were detected once. The ten largest clonotypes hold roughly 6.5% of the sample.

Sequenced: blood. The clonotype comes from a young man in good health. The chain links TRBV18 with TRBJ1-1; 8 nucleotides in the junction match TRBD1. The base sequence is TGTGCCAGCTCCTTTGATCAGGGGGCGGGCACTGAAGCTTTCTTT. The translation is CASSFDQGAGTEAFF. Joined to the reference TRBV18 and TRBJ1-1 proteins, this CDR3 gives the full variable domain: NAGVMQNPRHLVRRRGQEARLRCSPMKGHSHVYWYRQLPEEGLKFMVYLQKENIIDESGMPKERFSAEFPKEGPSILRIQQVVRGDSAAYFCASSFDQGAGTEAFFGQGTRLTVV.